This TCR beta chain is drawn from a study of blood T cell repertoires in COVID-19. Authors' methods: Quantification of nucleated cells was approximated via reference gene primer amplification. The assay was immunoSEQ multiplex PCR, and TCRdb's table has in-frame clones only and misses some. The D gene and trimming were derived from the DNA, and the V and J assignments and clone size from that table. The sample has over 90,000 clones, around 86% seen once. This clone was counted once. Sequenced sample: peripheral blood. This clonotype was obtained from a woman between 70 and 85 years old with acute or convalescent COVID-19.

The CDR3 DNA sequence: TGTGCCAGCAGTAAGCAGGGGAGAGGGTATGGCTACACCTTC. The encoded protein is CASSKQGRGYGYTF. This rearrangement joins TRBV6-5 to TRBJ1-2; the D gene is possibly TRBD1 (6 bases). V shed 5 bases and J shed 5 bases, with 15 bases lying between them. Per germline, CDR1 MNHEY and CDR2 SVGAGI. This CDR3 is built from 14 residues.